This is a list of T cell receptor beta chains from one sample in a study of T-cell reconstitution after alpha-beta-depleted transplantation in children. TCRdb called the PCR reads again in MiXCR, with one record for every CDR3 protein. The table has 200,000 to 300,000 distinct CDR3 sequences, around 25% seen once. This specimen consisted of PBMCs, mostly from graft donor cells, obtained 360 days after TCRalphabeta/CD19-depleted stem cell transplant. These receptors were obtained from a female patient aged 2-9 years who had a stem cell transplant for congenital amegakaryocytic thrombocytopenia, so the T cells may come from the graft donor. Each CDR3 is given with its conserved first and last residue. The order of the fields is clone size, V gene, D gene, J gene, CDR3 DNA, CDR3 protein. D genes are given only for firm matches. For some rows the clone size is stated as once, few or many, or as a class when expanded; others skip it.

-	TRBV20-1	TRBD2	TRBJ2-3	TGCAGTGCAACTGGGGGGGGGACAGATACGCAGTATTTT	CSATGGGTDTQYF
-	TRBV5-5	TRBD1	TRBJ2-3	TGTGCCAGCAGCTCCGGGCCGGGACAGCGCGCAGATACGCAGTATTTT	CASSSGPGQRADTQYF
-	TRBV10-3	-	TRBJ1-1	TGTGCCATCAGTGAGTATTGGGGGACGAACACTGAAGCTTTCTTT	CAISEYWGTNTEAFF
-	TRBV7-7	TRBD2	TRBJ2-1	TGTGCCAGCAGCTTGGGAGGGACGGATGAGCAGTTCTTC	CASSLGGTDEQFF
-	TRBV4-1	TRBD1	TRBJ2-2	TGCGCCAGCAGCCAACGACAGGGGGCCACCGGGGAGCTGTTTTTT	CASSQRQGATGELFF
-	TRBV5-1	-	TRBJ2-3	TGCGCCAGCAGGGCGGGTCAGGCAAGCACAGATACGCAGTATTTT	CASRAGQASTDTQYF
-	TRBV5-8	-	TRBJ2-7	TGTGCCAGCAGCTTACAGGGGACTAACCTCCACTCCTACGAGCAGTACTTC	CASSLQGTNLHSYEQYF
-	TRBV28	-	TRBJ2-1	TGTGCCAGCAGTACGGGACAATACAATGAGCAGTTCTTC	CASSTGQYNEQFF
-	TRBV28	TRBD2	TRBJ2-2	TGTGCCAGCGGGGGGGGGACCCCTCCCGGGGAGCTGTTTTTT	CASGGGTPPGELFF
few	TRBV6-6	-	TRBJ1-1	TGTGCCAGCACAAAACAGGGATCCCCTGAAGCTTTCTTT	CASTKQGSPEAFF
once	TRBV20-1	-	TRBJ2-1	TGCAGTGCTCAGCACCCTACACCCTCCTACAATGAGCAGTTCTTC	CSAQHPTPSYNEQFF
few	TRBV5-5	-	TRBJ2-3	TGTGCCAGCAGGGCTGGGGGGCAGAACACAGATACGCAGTATTTT	CASRAGGQNTDTQYF
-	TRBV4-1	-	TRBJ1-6	TGCGCCAGCAGCCCCTACGAAGTGAGCTCCTATAATTCACCCCTCCACTTT	CASSPYEVSSYNSPLHF
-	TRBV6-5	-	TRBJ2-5	TGTGCCAGCAGTTACCAGGGACCAGCGGAGACCCAGTACTTC	CASSYQGPAETQYF
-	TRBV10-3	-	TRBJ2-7	TGTGCCATCAGTGAAAGACAGATCGTTGTAGGGCAGTACTTC	CAISERQIVVGQYF
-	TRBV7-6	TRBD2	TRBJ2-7	TGTGCCAGCAGCTACCCACGCGGGGGGGAGAATGAGCAGTACTTC	CASSYPRGGENEQYF
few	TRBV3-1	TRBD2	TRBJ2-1	TGTGCCAGCAGCCAAGATCCCAGACTAGCGGGGGTACTAATTGAGCAGTTCTTC	CASSQDPRLAGVLIEQFF
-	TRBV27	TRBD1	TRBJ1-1	TGTGCCAGAAGAGCGTTTGGGGCGGGACAGGGGGCGCTGATTGAAGCTTTCTTT	CARRAFGAGQGALIEAFF
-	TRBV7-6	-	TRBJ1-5	TGTGCCAGCAGCCTTGGAGACGATCAGCCCCAGCATTTT	CASSLGDDQPQHF
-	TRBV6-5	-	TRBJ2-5	TGTGCCAGCAGTTATTGGGCGCCCGGCCAAGAGACCCAGTACTTC	CASSYWAPGQETQYF
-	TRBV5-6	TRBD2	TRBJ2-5	TGTGCCAGCAGCAACGGTGCAGGGGGGATAGCGGGGGCAGAGACCCAGTACTTC	CASSNGAGGIAGAETQYF
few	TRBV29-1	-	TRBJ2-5	TGCAGCGTATCAGGGACGTTGGCCCCGGAGACCCAGTACTTC	CSVSGTLAPETQYF
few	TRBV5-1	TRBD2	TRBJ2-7	TGCGCCAGCAGCTTGTCTGTGGGACTAGCAAGCGGCTACGAGCAGTACTTC	CASSLSVGLASGYEQYF
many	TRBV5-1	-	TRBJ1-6	TGCGCCAGCACGCCGGACAGCCCGTATAATTCACCCCTCCACTTT	CASTPDSPYNSPLHF
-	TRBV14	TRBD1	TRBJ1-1	TGTGCCAGCAGCCAACCCTTCCGCGACCCGCTGGAGATCTGGACAGGGGGCCGGGACACTGAAGCTTTCTTT	CASSQPFRDPLEIWTGGRDTEAFF
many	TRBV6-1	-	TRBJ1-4	TGTGCCAGCAGTGCCGGGACCTTCGGAGAAAAACTGTTTTTT	CASSAGTFGEKLFF
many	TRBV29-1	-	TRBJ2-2	TGCAGCGTGCCCCGGGACCTAAACACCGGGGAGCTGTTTTTT	CSVPRDLNTGELFF
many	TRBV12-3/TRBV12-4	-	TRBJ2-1	TGTGCCAGCAGTGCCATCCGGGACCTCTCCTACAATGAGCAGTTCTTC	CASSAIRDLSYNEQFF
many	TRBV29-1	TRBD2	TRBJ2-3	TGCAGCGTTGAGCTACGCGGGAGAGCAGATACGCAGTATTTT	CSVELRGRADTQYF
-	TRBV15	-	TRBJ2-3	TGTGCCACCAGCAGAGACACGGGAGCGGCAGATACGCAGTATTTT	CATSRDTGAADTQYF
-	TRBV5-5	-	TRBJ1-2	TGTGCCAGCAGCCGGCTCGGGCTCTATGGCTACACCTTC	CASSRLGLYGYTF